This T cell receptor (beta chain) was sequenced during a study of blood T cell repertoires in COVID-19. As for the study in general: Samples representing acute and convalescent COVID-19 were sourced from the United States, Italy and Spain.

V lost 4 bases, J lost 5 bases, and 7 bases stayed unmatched. The CDR3 contains 14 residues. Germline V gives CDR1 KGHSH, CDR2 LQKENI. This clone occurred once. Sequencing used immunoSEQ multiplex PCR; TCRdb keeps in-frame clones, though not all of them. The sample has some 320,000 clones, roughly nine tenths seen once. The sample was PBMCs or T cells enriched from blood (not recorded which). This sequence originates from a man between 60 and 75 years old who had recovered from COVID-19. The chain carries TRBV18 and TRBJ2-5; TRBD2 matches at 7 bases. CDR3: CASSLAGVGETQYF. The CDR3 nucleotides read TGTGCCAGCTCACTGGCGGGAGTAGGGGAGACCCAGTACTTC. Full variable domain (remainder filled in from reference TRBV18 and TRBJ2-5): NAGVMQNPRHLVRRRGQEARLRCSPMKGHSHVYWYRQLPEEGLKFMVYLQKENIIDESGMPKERFSAEFPKEGPSILRIQQVVRGDSAAYFCASSLAGVGETQYFGPGTRLLVL.